This T cell receptor (beta chain) is from a study of spatial heterogeneity in lung cancer. On the study more broadly: More than eight raw reads, on average, carried each unique TCR and UMI combination.

This clonotype ranks as large. Single TCR cDNA molecules each had their own unique molecular identifier. TCRdb re-called the 5' RACE reads with MiXCR, one entry per CDR3 protein. The sample lists 2,000 to 2,500 distinct CDR3 sequences; more than 6% were seen once. Stated time point: sample taken at primary tumor resection. Tumor, nontumor lung or frozen PBMC supplied whole RNA, sequenced without sorting. This CDR3 spans 14 amino acids. V dropped 7 bases and J dropped 5 bases, with 12 bases sitting between them. Germline loops: CDR1 ENHRY, CDR2 SYGVKD. The gene calls are TRBV10-3 and TRBJ1-6; TRBD1 might be the D (6 bases). This specimen consisted of normal lung tissue next to the tumor, obtained at surgery. The sequence derives from a female donor with early-stage non-small cell lung cancer. DNA of the CDR3: TGTGCCATCACCCGGGACACCGATAATTCACCCCTCCACTTT. Translation gives CAITRDTDNSPLHF.